The clone carrying this T cell receptor beta chain was observed a handful of times. Participant-given clinical history determined each cohort assignment. Recovered participants had two consecutive negative NP/OP PCR tests, healthcare professional clearance, or symptom resolution. This sample is drawn from a study of blood T cell repertoires in COVID-19. Study-wide context: Spain, Italy and the United States supplied samples that represented acute and convalescent COVID-19.

There are 12 residues in the CDR3. Germline lookup yields CDR1 LNHDA and CDR2 SQIVND (reference sequence). V was pared by 5 bases and J by 1 base, with 4 bases between. Authors' analysis steps: Reference gene primer amplification yielded estimated nucleated cell counts. Here immunoSEQ multiplex PCR was the method, and the copy in TCRdb shows in-frame clones only, minus some. V, J and clone size derive from that table, while D and trimming were established from the DNA sequence. Of 200,000 to 300,000 clones detected, about 83% appear once; the ten largest clones hold over 2%. This chain joins TRBV19 and TRBJ2-3; D call uncertain. The sequenced sample was PBMCs or T cells enriched from blood (not recorded which). This clonotype was sampled from a woman aged 45-65 years who had recovered from COVID-19. CDR3 protein: CASSLRTDTQYF. The CDR3 DNA is TGTGCCAGTAGTCTACGCACAGATACGCAGTATTTT.